The entry below gives a single T cell receptor beta chain sequence along with its context. Sequenced by immunoSEQ multiplex PCR; TCRdb stores in-frame clones only, minus some. The repertoire holds hundreds of thousands of clones, around 87% seen once, with under 0.01% in the top ten. The sample originates from a study of shared T cell receptors in the human thymus. The CDR3 is made up of 17 amino acids. In germline, CDR1 is MGHRA, CDR2 YSYEKL. Trimming cost V 1 base and J 5 bases; bases outside gene matches: 11. These same records also appear under a second study, on human thymus T cells. Turning to that study: The donors were infants in Finland with congenital heart defects, otherwise immunologically healthy.

The clonotype was recovered from a boy under two years old with a congenital heart defect. The V and J genes are TRBV4-1 and TRBJ2-5; TRBD2 agrees at 9 bases. The source material was thymocytes. CDR3 DNA sequence: TGCGCCAGCAGCCAAGCTAAGGGTAGCGGGGGTTGGGAGACCCAGTACTTC. Protein product: CASSQAKGSGGWETQYF.